Here is one T cell receptor (beta chain) with its context. Antigen specificity is unknown. An end of the junction does not agree with germline; a read error may underlie this. Germline V lookup: CDR1 SGHKS, CDR2 YYEKEE (reference sequence). This CDR3 has 15 amino acids. This sample is part of a study of cytomegalovirus exposure and HLA in healthy donors. The PCR employed 60 Vbeta primers together with 13 Jbeta primers. Using immunoSEQ multiplex PCR, the repertoire was profiled, and TCRdb retains in-frame clones only, with some absent. The sample records roughly 130,000 clones, around 78% being singletons. General study points: Previous analysis showed most TCR beta V segments were productive about 90% or about 30% of the time. The authors listed over 150 TCR beta chains as cytomegalovirus-associated.

This sequence was found in a middle-aged woman in good health and CMV-seronegative. The J gene is TRBJ2-7, the V gene TRBV5-5, with D possibly TRBD1 on 5 matching bases. Sequencing used PBMCs. The CDR3 nucleotides read TGTGTCAGCAGCTGGGAACAGGCAACCTCCTACGAGCAGTACTTC. This codes for CVSSWEQATSYEQYF.